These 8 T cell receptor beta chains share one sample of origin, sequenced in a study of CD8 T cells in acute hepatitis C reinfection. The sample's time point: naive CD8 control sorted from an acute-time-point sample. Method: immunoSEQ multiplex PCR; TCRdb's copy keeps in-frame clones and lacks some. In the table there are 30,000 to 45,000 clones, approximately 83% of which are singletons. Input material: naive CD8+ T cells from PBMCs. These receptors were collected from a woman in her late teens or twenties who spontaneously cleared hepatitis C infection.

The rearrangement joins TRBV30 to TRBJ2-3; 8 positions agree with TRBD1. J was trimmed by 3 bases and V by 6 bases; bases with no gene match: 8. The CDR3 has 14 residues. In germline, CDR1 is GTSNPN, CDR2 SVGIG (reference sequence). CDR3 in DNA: TGTGCCTGTTCCTACAGGGGGTGGACAGATACGCAGTATTTT. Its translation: CACSYRGWTDTQYF.

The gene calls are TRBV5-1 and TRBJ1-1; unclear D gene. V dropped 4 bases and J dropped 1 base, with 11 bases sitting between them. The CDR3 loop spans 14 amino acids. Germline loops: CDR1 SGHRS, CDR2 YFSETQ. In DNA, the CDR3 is TGCGCCAGCAGCGTCCCGGACGGGAACACTGAAGCTTTCTTT. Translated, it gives CASSVPDGNTEAFF.

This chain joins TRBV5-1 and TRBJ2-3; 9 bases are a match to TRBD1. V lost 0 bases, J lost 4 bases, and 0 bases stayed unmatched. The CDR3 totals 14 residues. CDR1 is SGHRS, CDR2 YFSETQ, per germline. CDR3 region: CASSLGQGADTQYF. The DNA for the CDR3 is TGCGCCAGCAGCTTGGGACAGGGGGCAGATACGCAGTATTTT.

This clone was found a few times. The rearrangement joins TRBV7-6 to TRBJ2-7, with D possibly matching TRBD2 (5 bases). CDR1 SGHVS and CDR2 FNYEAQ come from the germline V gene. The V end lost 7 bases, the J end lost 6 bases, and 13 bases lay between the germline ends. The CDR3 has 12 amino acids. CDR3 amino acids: CASTPPGGEQYF. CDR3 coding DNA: TGTGCCAGCACACCCCCTGGAGGCGAGCAGTACTTC.

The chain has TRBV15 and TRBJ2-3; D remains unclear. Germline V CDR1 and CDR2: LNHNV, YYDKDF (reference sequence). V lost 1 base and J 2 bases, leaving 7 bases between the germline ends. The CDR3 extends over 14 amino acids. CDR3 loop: CATSRVFLTDTQYF. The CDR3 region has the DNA TGTGCCACCAGCAGAGTATTTCTCACAGATACGCAGTATTTT. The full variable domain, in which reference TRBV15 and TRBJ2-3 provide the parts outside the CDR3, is DAMVIQNPRYQVTQFGKPVTLSCSQTLNHNVMYWYQQKSSQAPKLLFHYYDKDFNNEADTPDNFQSRRPNTSFCFLDIRSPGLGDTAMYLCATSRVFLTDTQYFGPGTRLTVL.

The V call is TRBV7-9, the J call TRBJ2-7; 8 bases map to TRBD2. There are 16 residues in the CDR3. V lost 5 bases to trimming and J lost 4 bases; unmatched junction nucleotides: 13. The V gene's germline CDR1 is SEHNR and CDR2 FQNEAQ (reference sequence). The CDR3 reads CASSPSGSKSRYEQYF. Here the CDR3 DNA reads TGTGCCAGCAGCCCCAGCGGGAGTAAAAGTAGGTACGAGCAGTACTTC.

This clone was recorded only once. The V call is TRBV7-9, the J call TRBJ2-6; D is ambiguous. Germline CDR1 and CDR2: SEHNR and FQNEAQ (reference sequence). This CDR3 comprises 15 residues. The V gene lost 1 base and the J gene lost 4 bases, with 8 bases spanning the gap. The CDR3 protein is CASSLEVYGANVLTF. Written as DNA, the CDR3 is TGTGCCAGCAGCTTAGAGGTGTACGGGGCCAACGTCCTGACTTTC.

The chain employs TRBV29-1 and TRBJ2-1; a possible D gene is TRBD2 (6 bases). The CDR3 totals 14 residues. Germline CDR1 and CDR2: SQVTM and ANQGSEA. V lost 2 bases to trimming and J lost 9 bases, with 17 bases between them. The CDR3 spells CSVEPPTRNGEQFF. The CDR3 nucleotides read TGCAGCGTTGAACCCCCGACTAGGAACGGTGAGCAGTTCTTC.